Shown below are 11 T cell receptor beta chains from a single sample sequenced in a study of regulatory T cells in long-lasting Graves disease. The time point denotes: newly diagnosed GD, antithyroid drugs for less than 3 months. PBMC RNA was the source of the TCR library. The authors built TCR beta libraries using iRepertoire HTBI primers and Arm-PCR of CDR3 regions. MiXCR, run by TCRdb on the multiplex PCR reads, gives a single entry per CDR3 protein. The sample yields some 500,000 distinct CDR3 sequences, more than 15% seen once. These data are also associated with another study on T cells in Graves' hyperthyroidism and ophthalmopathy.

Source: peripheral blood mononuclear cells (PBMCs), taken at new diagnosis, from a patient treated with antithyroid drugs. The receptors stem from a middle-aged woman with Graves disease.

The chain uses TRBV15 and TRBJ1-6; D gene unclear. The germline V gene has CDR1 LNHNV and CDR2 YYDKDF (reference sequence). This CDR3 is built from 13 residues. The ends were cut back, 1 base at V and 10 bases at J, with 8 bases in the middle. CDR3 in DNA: TGTGCCACCAGCAGAGGGACTGGGTCACCCCTCCACTTT. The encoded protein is CATSRGTGSPLHF.

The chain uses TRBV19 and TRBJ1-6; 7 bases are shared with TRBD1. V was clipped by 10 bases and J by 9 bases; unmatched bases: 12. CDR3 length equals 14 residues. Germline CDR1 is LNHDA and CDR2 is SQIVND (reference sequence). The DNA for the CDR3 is TGTGCCACCCAGGGGGTCGCGGCTTCTTCACCCCTCCACTTT. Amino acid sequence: CATQGVAASSPLHF.

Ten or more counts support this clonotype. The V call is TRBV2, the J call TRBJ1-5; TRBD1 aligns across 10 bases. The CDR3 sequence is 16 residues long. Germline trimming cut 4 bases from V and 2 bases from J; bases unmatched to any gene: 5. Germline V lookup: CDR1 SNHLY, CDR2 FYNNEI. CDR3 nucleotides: TGTGCCAGCAGTGGGGGGACAGGGGAGCGCAATCAGCCCCAGCATTTT. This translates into CASSGGTGERNQPQHF.

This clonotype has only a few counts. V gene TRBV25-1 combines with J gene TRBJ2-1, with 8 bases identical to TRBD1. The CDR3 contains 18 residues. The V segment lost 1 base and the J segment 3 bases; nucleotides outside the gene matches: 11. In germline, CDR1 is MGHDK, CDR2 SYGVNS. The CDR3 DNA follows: TGTGCCAGCAGTGAATGGGAGACAGGGGTCGACAACTACAATGAGCAGTTCTTC. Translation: CASSEWETGVDNYNEQFF.

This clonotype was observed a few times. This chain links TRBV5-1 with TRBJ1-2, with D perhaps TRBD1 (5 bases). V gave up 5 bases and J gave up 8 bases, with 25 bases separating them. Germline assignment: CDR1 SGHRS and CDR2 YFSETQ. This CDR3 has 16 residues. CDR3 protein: CASRPGTQQQTGGYTF. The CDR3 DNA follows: TGCGCCAGCAGGCCCGGGACTCAACAACAAACGGGAGGCTACACCTTC.

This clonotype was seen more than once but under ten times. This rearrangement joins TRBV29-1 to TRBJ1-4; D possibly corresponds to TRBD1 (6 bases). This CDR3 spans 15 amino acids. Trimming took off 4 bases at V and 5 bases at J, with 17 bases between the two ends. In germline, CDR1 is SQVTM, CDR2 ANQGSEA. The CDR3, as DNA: TGCAGCGTTGTAGAGGACAGCGCACCAAATGAAAAACTGTTTTTT. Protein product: CSVVEDSAPNEKLFF.

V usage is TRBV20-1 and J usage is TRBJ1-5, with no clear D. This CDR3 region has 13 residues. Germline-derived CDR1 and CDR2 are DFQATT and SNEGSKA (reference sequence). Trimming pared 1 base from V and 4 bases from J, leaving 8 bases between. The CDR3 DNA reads TGCAGTGCTAGAGTCGAGGTAAATCAGCCCCAGCATTTT. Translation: CSARVEVNQPQHF.

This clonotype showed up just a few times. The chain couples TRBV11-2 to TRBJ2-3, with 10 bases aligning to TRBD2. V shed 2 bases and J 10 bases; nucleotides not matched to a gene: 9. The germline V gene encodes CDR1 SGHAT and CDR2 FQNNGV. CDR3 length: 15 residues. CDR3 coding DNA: TGTGCCAGCAGCTTATTAGCGGGGGGACTTGGTGCGCAGTATTTT. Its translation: CASSLLAGGLGAQYF. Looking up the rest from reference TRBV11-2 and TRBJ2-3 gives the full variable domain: EAGVAQSPRYKIIEKRQSVAFWCNPISGHATLYWYQQILGQGPKLLIQFQNNGVVDDSQLPKDRFSAERLKGVDSTLKIQPAKLEDSAVYLCASSLLAGGLGAQYFGPGTRLTVL.

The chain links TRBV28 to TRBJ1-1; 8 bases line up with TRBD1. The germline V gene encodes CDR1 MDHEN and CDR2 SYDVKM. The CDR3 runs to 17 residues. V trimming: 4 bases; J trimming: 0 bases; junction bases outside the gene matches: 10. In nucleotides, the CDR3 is TGTGCCAGCAGTTATATCCCAGGGGGCCTTATGAACACTGAAGCTTTCTTT. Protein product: CASSYIPGGLMNTEAFF.

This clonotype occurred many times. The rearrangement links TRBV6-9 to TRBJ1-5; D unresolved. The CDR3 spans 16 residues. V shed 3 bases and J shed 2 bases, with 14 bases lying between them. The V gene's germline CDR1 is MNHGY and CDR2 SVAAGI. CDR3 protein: CASSYDYTVGNQPQHF. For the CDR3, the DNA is TGTGCCAGCAGTTACGACTACACGGTGGGCAATCAGCCCCAGCATTTT.

CDR3: CASSYVAGGLNNEQFF. CDR3 nucleotide sequence: TGTGCCAGCAGTTACGTAGCGGGGGGGTTAAACAATGAGCAGTTCTTC. This chain connects TRBV6-5 to TRBJ2-1, with 11 bases lining up with TRBD2. Trimming removed 2 bases from V and 5 bases from J; junction bases left unmatched: 5. The germline CDR1 and CDR2 sequences are MNHEY and SVGAGI. The CDR3 is 16 residues long.